This T cell receptor (beta chain) was recovered during a study of blood T cell repertoires in COVID-19. Clones were read by immunoSEQ multiplex PCR, and TCRdb kept only the in-frame ones, dropping some. This table has some 110,000 clones, roughly 77% appearing once. This clone occurred many times. Sequencing was carried out using peripheral blood. The sequence derives from a man in his sixties with active or convalescent COVID-19.

The CDR3 is CASSPGTGGLQETQYF. Written as DNA, the CDR3 is TGTGCCAGCAGCCCTGGGACAGGGGGCCTCCAAGAGACCCAGTACTTC. This chain joins TRBV9 and TRBJ2-5, with 12 bases matching TRBD1. CDR3 length equals 16 residues. Germline assignment: CDR1 SGDLS and CDR2 YYNGEE. J lost 1 base, V lost 4 bases, and 5 bases had no gene match.